Below are 17 T cell receptor beta chains sequenced from a single sample in a study of cytomegalovirus exposure and HLA in healthy donors. TCRdb's copy holds only in-frame clones and misses some; the assay was immunoSEQ multiplex PCR. The data show under 150,000 clones, roughly 86% seen once. The sequenced sample consisted of PBMCs. All receptors derive from a young woman in good health and CMV-seronegative.

The V call is TRBV11-2, the J call TRBJ2-7, with D hard to call. This CDR3 is built from 13 residues. CDR1 is SGHAT, CDR2 FQNNGV, per germline. Trimming removed 5 bases at V and 3 bases at J, with 11 bases between. CDR3 loop: CASSRPPSYEQYF. The CDR3, as DNA: TGTGCCAGCAGCCGCCCCCCCAGCTACGAGCAGTACTTC.

V is TRBV5-1 and J is TRBJ2-5, with D tentatively TRBD2 (6 bases). This CDR3 is 17 amino acids long. V was clipped by 0 bases and J by 4 bases, with 19 bases between them. Germline V gene lookup returns CDR1 SGHRS and CDR2 YFSETQ. The DNA for the CDR3 is TGCGCCAGCAGCTTGGTCCTCTTCGGAGGGTCGTTAGAGACCCAGTACTTC. This gives the protein CASSLVLFGGSLETQYF.

The gene calls are TRBV2 and TRBJ1-5; 7 nucleotides match TRBD1. The germline CDR1 and CDR2 sequences are SNHLY and FYNNEI. The junction had 8 bases not matched to a gene; V was cut back by 6 bases and J by 9 bases. The CDR3 has 13 residues. The CDR3 DNA reads as TGTGCCAGCAGGGAGACAGGGTTCTGGCCCCAGCATTTT. This codes for CASRETGFWPQHF.

The rearrangement uses TRBV28 and TRBJ1-4; the D is unclear. The CDR3 has 13 residues. V dropped 4 bases and J dropped 8 bases, with 11 bases sitting between them. Germline CDR1 and CDR2: MDHEN and SYDVKM. The CDR3 is CASSSFVREKLFF. The CDR3 DNA reads TGTGCCAGCAGTTCTTTCGTCAGGGAAAAACTGTTTTTT.

This clone came up once. This sequence joins TRBV27 and TRBJ1-5; 9 bases align to TRBD1. The CDR3 has 15 amino acids. Trimming took 6 bases from V and 5 from J; bases not matched to a gene: 8. Germline CDR1 reads MNHEY; CDR2 reads SMNVEV (reference sequence). This CDR3 is CASRDSTGGHQPQHF. The CDR3 DNA reads as TGTGCCAGCAGGGATTCCACAGGGGGCCATCAGCCCCAGCATTTT.

This clone was found once. V is TRBV30 and J is TRBJ2-7; D not certain. The CDR3 contains 12 residues. Germline V CDR1 and CDR2: GTSNPN, SVGIG (reference sequence). The V end lost 3 bases, the J end lost 3 bases, and 9 bases lay between the germline ends. The CDR3 DNA sequence: TGTGCCTGGAGGAGAGGCCGCTACGAGCAGTACTTC. Its translation: CAWRRGRYEQYF.

This chain links TRBV14 with TRBJ1-2; possible D gene TRBD1, 5 bases. Germline V gene data show CDR1 as SGHDN and CDR2 as FVKESK. This CDR3 is built from 16 residues. The ends were cut back, 6 bases at V and 4 bases at J, with 21 bases in the middle. The CDR3 bases are TGTGCCAGCAGTCGCGTTGGGGGGGGAATAACCTATGGCTACACCTTC. Translated: CASSRVGGGITYGYTF.

This chain uses TRBV11-2 with TRBJ1-1; tentative D call: TRBD1 (6 bases). Trimming pared 5 bases from V and 5 bases from J, leaving 15 bases between. CDR1 and CDR2 (germline): SGHAT, FQNNGV. The CDR3 has 14 amino acids. The CDR3: CASSPNRAVTEAFF. As DNA, the CDR3 is TGTGCCAGCAGCCCAAACAGGGCTGTGACTGAAGCTTTCTTT.

The CDR3 sequence: CASSRIGGEASYEQYF. CDR3 bases: TGTGCCAGCAGCCGAATAGGCGGGGAAGCCTCCTACGAGCAGTACTTC. This sequence joins TRBV7-2 and TRBJ2-7, with D perhaps TRBD2 (6 bases). Germline values: CDR1 SGHTA, CDR2 FQGNSA. There are 16 residues in the CDR3. Deletions cut 5 bases from V and 0 bases from J, with 17 bases between.

The chain has TRBV4-2 and TRBJ2-1, with TRBD2 matching over 8 bases. Germline CDR1 reads LGHNA; CDR2 reads YNFKEQ. V dropped 0 bases and J dropped 3; count of bases not matched to a gene: 4. This CDR3 spans 16 amino acids. The chain's CDR3 is CASSQDLRGGYNEQFF. The CDR3 DNA is TGTGCCAGCAGCCAAGATCTTCGGGGGGGCTACAATGAGCAGTTCTTC.

Only one count was recorded for this clone. The chain carries TRBV6-1 and TRBJ2-7, with TRBD1 matching 10 bases. The CDR3 covers 15 residues. CDR1 is MNHNS and CDR2 is SASEGT in the germline V gene. Trimming took 3 bases from V and 4 from J; bases not matched to a gene: 6. The CDR3 loop reads CASSEVGTGAYEQYF. The CDR3 DNA reads TGTGCCAGCAGTGAGGTTGGGACAGGGGCTTACGAGCAGTACTTC.

CDR3: CASGGRGGFNSPLHF. CDR3 nucleotides: TGTGCCAGCGGGGGTAGGGGGGGCTTTAATTCACCCCTCCACTTT. The rearrangement joins TRBV6-6 to TRBJ1-6; D is perhaps TRBD1 (6 bases). Trimming removed 8 bases from V and 6 bases from J, with 17 bases in between. This CDR3 region has 15 residues. Germline CDR1 is MNHNY and CDR2 is SVGAGI (reference sequence).

The chain has TRBV18 and TRBJ1-5; TRBD1 matches 7 bases. This CDR3 spans 15 amino acids. The V and J ends lost 3 bases and 6 bases, in that order; junction bases with no gene match: 8. CDR1 and CDR2 (germline): KGHSH, LQKENI. CDR3 bases: TGTGCCAGCTCACCGACCACAGGGGACGGTCAGCCCCAGCATTTT. As protein: CASSPTTGDGQPQHF.

This chain connects TRBV21-1 to TRBJ1-4; no check of the table's D call, TRBD1, against the DNA was made. TRBV21-1 is shown as a pseudogene. This CDR3 is built from 13 residues. The CDR3 DNA reads as TGTGCCAGCAGCAAAATAGGGGATGAAAAACTGTTTTTT. Translated, it gives CASSKIGDEKLFF.

This clone was detected only a few times. The J gene is TRBJ1-4, the V gene TRBV5-8, with D unresolved. CDR1 and CDR2 (germline): SGHTS, YDEGEE. This CDR3 has 16 amino acids. V gave up 0 bases and J gave up 0 bases, with 9 bases separating them. The CDR3 sequence is CASSLGPGTTNEKLFF. In DNA form, the CDR3 reads TGTGCCAGCAGCTTGGGTCCCGGGACAACTAATGAAAAACTGTTTTTT.

The chain is built from TRBV5-4 and TRBJ2-3; a possible D gene is TRBD1 (6 bases). Germline assignment: CDR1 SGHNT and CDR2 YYREEE (reference sequence). V lost 5 bases and J 0 bases, leaving 13 bases between the germline ends. This CDR3 spans 15 amino acids. In DNA form, the CDR3 reads TGTGCCAGCAGGGTGGCAGGGGCTAGCACAGATACGCAGTATTTT. Its translation: CASRVAGASTDTQYF.

The rearrangement uses TRBV23-1 and TRBJ1-2; D is perhaps TRBD1 (6 bases). TRBV23-1 is classed as an ORF, of uncertain function. This CDR3 spans 18 amino acids. Trimming removed 0 bases at V and 6 bases at J, with 23 bases between. In DNA, the CDR3 is TGCGCCAGCAGTCAATCGAGGATAATGGCAGGGGTAACGGATGGCTACACCTTC. Encoded protein: CASSQSRIMAGVTDGYTF.